One and the same sample provided the 3 T cell receptor beta chains below, sequenced in a study of T cells in women clearing cervical HPV infection. Here immunoSEQ multiplex PCR was the method, and the copy in TCRdb shows in-frame clones only, minus some. This table lists 30,000 or so clones. Sequencing was done on a sample of blood buffy coat. The receptors were gathered from a woman aged 18 to 75 with a cervical HPV16 infection that either progressed to CIN3+ or cleared (not recorded which).

The sequenced part of the CDR3 DNA is TGCAGTGCTAGAGATCATGGACAGGGGGTCTTAGTCTATGGC. It is translated as CSARDHGQGVLVYG. The whole CDR3 protein is CSARDHGQGVLVYGYTF. V and J are TRBV20-1 and TRBJ1-2; 10 nucleotides agree with TRBD1. The read finishes 3 residues shy of the CDR3 end, and the germline J gene is used to complete it. The germline CDR1 and CDR2 sequences are DFQATT and SNEGSKA (reference sequence). The V segment lost 0 bases and the J segment 4 bases; nucleotides outside the gene matches: 11. The CDR3 loop spans 17 amino acids.

On this clone: The read gets to within 3 residues of the CDR3 end, and the germline J gene fills in the rest. V and J are TRBV20-1 and TRBJ1-1, with 11 bases that match TRBD1. The CDR3 runs 12 residues. With 5 bases clipped from V and 5 bases from J, the junction kept 1 base outside the gene matches. CDR1 and CDR2 (germline): DFQATT, SNEGSKA (reference sequence). The CDR3 is CSAGTGGTEAFF. The CDR3 bases that were read are TGCAGTGCTGGGACAGGGGGAACTGAA.

As concerns this clone: Read coverage stops 3 residues before the CDR3 terminus; the germline J gene supplies the remainder. The chain recombines TRBV2 with TRBJ2-3, with 9 positions matching TRBD1. The CDR3 has 14 residues. Trimming at V came to 7 bases and at J to 4 bases, leaving 6 bases not matched to a gene. Germline loops: CDR1 SNHLY, CDR2 FYNNEI. This chain's CDR3 is CASKRQGGADTQYF. Incomplete CDR3 DNA: TGTGCCAGCAAAAGACAGGGGGGAGCAGATACG.